One sample yielded the 30 T cell receptor beta chains listed below, sequenced in a study of T cells after yellow fever vaccination. One entry per CDR3 protein, called by TCRdb with MiXCR from the 5' RACE reads. The table shows just under 600,000 distinct CDR3 sequences, with approximately 13% occurring only once. The specimen comprised PBMCs, sampled on the day of the yellow fever booster vaccination. These receptor sequences come from a man aged 25-45 years who received the YFV17D yellow fever vaccine.

The chain recombines TRBV29-1 with TRBJ2-1, with D tentatively TRBD1 (6 bases). The CDR3 length is 13 residues. Germline lookup yields CDR1 SQVTM and CDR2 ANQGSEA. Between the trimmed V and J ends, which lost 6 bases and 7 bases, there was a span of 16 bases. The CDR3 here is CSVHRVGVNEQFF. The CDR3 nucleotides read TGCAGCGTCCACAGGGTTGGGGTTAATGAGCAGTTCTTC.

In this sample, this clonotype turned up a few times. The DNA of the CDR3 is TGTGCCAGCAGCTTAGCGCGACAGTCTGGAAACACCATATATTTT. Translation gives CASSLARQSGNTIYF. V usage is TRBV7-2 and J usage is TRBJ1-3; TRBD1 is a possible D gene (5 bases). Trimming shortened V by 0 bases and J by 1 base, and 7 bases separated the two germline ends. This CDR3 contains 15 residues. Germline V CDR1 and CDR2: SGHTA, FQGNSA.

This clonotype has a count of ten or more. This rearrangement joins TRBV12-3 or TRBV12-4 to TRBJ2-5; perhaps TRBD2 as D (6 bases). The CDR3 totals 15 residues. Trimming shortened V by 6 bases and J by 0 bases, and 14 bases separated the two germline ends. CDR3 residues: CASSPPLANQETQYF. The CDR3 coding sequence is TGTGCCAGCAGCCCTCCCCTAGCGAACCAAGAGACCCAGTACTTC.

This clonotype was seen at least ten times. The rearrangement uses TRBV27 and TRBJ2-5; D is possibly TRBD1 (6 bases). The CDR3 contains 14 residues. Germline CDR1 is MNHEY and CDR2 is SMNVEV (reference sequence). V lost 5 bases and J lost 5, with 15 bases in between. This CDR3 is CASSLIPGVETQYF. The CDR3 DNA reads TGTGCCAGCAGTCTAATCCCAGGGGTTGAGACCCAGTACTTC.

This clonotype was seen more than once but under ten times. This rearrangement joins TRBV6-6 to TRBJ2-7; 8 bases are shared with TRBD2. J was trimmed by 3 bases and V by 6 bases; bases with no gene match: 4. Germline V gives CDR1 MNHNY, CDR2 SVGAGI (reference sequence). CDR3 length: 13 residues. CDR3 sequence reads: CASRGTRIYEQYF. CDR3 nucleotide sequence: TGTGCCAGCAGGGGGACTAGAATCTACGAGCAGTACTTC.

This clonotype has a handful of counts. J is TRBJ2-7 and V is TRBV6-2 or TRBV6-3; D is perhaps TRBD2 (6 bases). V was clipped by 2 bases and J by 2 bases, with 19 bases between them. Germline V CDR1 and CDR2: MNHEY, SVGEGT. This CDR3 spans 17 amino acids. CDR3: CASSYLLAGKTTYEQYF. The CDR3 DNA sequence: TGTGCCAGCAGTTACCTCCTGGCGGGGAAAACGACCTACGAGCAGTACTTC.

The chain recombines TRBV6-5 with TRBJ1-5; 12 nucleotides match TRBD1. Germline lookup yields CDR1 MNHEY and CDR2 SVGAGI. V trimming: 4 bases; J trimming: 1 base; junction bases outside the gene matches: 8. The CDR3 is 18 residues long. In nucleotides, the CDR3 is TGTGCCAGCAGTTCAACCGGGACAGGGGGCGGAAGCAATCAGCCCCAGCATTTT. Its translation: CASSSTGTGGGSNQPQHF.

This clonotype was detected only a few times. The chain is built from TRBV7-3 and TRBJ2-7; TRBD2 might be the D (7 bases). Germline CDR1 and CDR2: SGHTA and FQGTGA. The CDR3 sequence is 15 residues long. V was cut by 5 bases and J by 3 bases, with 17 bases left in between. The CDR3 loop reads CASSPQGGEGYEQYF. CDR3 sequence (DNA): TGTGCCAGCAGCCCCCAAGGGGGGGAGGGCTACGAGCAGTACTTC.

This clonotype was detected only a few times. This chain uses TRBV28 with TRBJ2-7, with a possible D match to TRBD2 (6 bases). Germline lookup yields CDR1 MDHEN and CDR2 SYDVKM. Trimming stripped 6 bases from V and 6 bases from J, with 18 bases between. This CDR3 comprises 14 residues. In nucleotides, the CDR3 is TGTGCCAGCAGCCTGACGGGAGCCCCGGGCGAGCAGTACTTC. It is translated as CASSLTGAPGEQYF. The full variable domain, with the rest looked up from reference TRBV28 and TRBJ2-7, is DVKVTQSSRYLVKRTGEKVFLECVQDMDHENMFWYRQDPGLGLRLIYFSYDVKMKEKGDIPEGYSVSREKKERFSLILESASTNQTSMYLCASSLTGAPGEQYFGPGTRLTVT.

The CDR3 bases are TGTGCCAGCAGCCTACCGCTCACAGGGGTAACCGGGGAGCTGTTTTTT. Amino acids: CASSLPLTGVTGELFF. V gene TRBV7-2 combines with J gene TRBJ2-2; 7 bases map to TRBD1. The germline CDR1 and CDR2 sequences are SGHTA and FQGNSA. This CDR3 is built from 16 residues. Trimming at V came to 5 bases and at J to 5 bases, leaving 11 bases not matched to a gene.

This clonotype came up many times. This chain connects TRBV5-4 to TRBJ2-1, with 12 bases that match TRBD2. Per germline, CDR1 SGHNT and CDR2 YYREEE (reference sequence). The CDR3 runs 13 residues. Unmatched junction bases numbered 3, after V lost 5 bases and J lost 9 bases. The CDR3 nucleotides read TGTGCCAGCAGGACTAGCGGGAGTGGTGAGCAGTTCTTC. Residues: CASRTSGSGEQFF.

Ten or more counts support this clonotype. The chain has TRBV19 and TRBJ1-4, with D perhaps TRBD1 (5 bases). From germline, CDR1 is LNHDA and CDR2 SQIVND (reference sequence). Trimming left V 7 bases short and J 5 bases short, with 14 bases between. CDR3 length: 14 residues. CDR3 in DNA: TGTGCCAGTACTCACCCGGGGGGAAATGAAAAACTGTTTTTT. It encodes CASTHPGGNEKLFF.

This clonotype was seen only a few times. This sequence joins TRBV20-1 and TRBJ2-1; D is perhaps TRBD2 (7 bases). This CDR3 has 14 residues. CDR1 is DFQATT and CDR2 is SNEGSKA in the germline V gene (reference sequence). Trimming pared 6 bases from V and 7 bases from J, leaving 19 bases between. The CDR3 DNA sequence: TGCAGTGCCAGCGAGGGAGGGGGGGCTAATGAGCAGTTCTTC. Translating gives CSASEGGGANEQFF.

The CDR3 region has the DNA TGTGCCAGCAGTTACTCGACAGGGGGGGGGCGCACAGATACGCAGTATTTT. Translating gives CASSYSTGGGRTDTQYF. The rearrangement links TRBV6-5 to TRBJ2-3; TRBD1 matches at 9 bases. The germline V gene encodes CDR1 MNHEY and CDR2 SVGAGI. V trimming: 0 bases; J trimming: 1 base; junction bases outside the gene matches: 5. The CDR3 contains 17 residues.

The sample holds a few counts of this clonotype. V usage is TRBV12-3 or TRBV12-4 and J usage is TRBJ1-1, with TRBD1 as a possible D gene (5 bases). This CDR3 has 13 amino acids. The V end lost 2 bases, the J end lost 6 bases, and 10 bases lay between the germline ends. In DNA, the CDR3 is TGTGCCAGCAGTTTAAGGGACGGCCCTGAAGCTTTCTTT. It codes for CASSLRDGPEAFF.

The chain joins TRBV12-3 or TRBV12-4 to TRBJ2-7; TRBD1 agrees at 8 bases. The CDR3 has 14 amino acids. The J segment lost 5 bases and the V segment lost 5 bases, leaving 8 bases of the junction unmatched. The CDR3 DNA sequence: TGTGCCAGCAGTGCACGCAGGGGGCGCGACGAGCAGTACTTC. This gives the protein CASSARRGRDEQYF.

The chain uses TRBV11-1 and TRBJ2-6; the D gene is possibly TRBD2 (6 bases). This CDR3 comprises 18 residues. Trimming stripped 3 bases from V and 0 bases from J, with 15 bases between. The germline CDR1 and CDR2 sequences are SGHAT and FQDESV (reference sequence). As DNA, the CDR3 is TGTGCCAGCAGCTTCGGGAGCAGTTCTTCCTCTGGGGCCAACGTCCTGACTTTC. It is translated as CASSFGSSSSSGANVLTF. The whole variable domain, filled in from reference TRBV11-1 and TRBJ2-6, reads EAEVAQSPRYKITEKSQAVAFWCDPISGHATLYWYRQILGQGPELLVQFQDESVVDDSQLPKDRFSAERLKGVDSTLKIQPAELGDSAMYLCASSFGSSSSSGANVLTFGAGSRLTVL.

This rearrangement joins TRBV29-1 to TRBJ2-5; 9 nucleotides match TRBD1. J was trimmed by 5 bases and V by 3 bases; bases with no gene match: 7. The CDR3 sequence is 14 residues long. From germline, CDR1 is SQVTM and CDR2 ANQGSEA. The CDR3 spells CSVEDRGPSETQYF. CDR3 in DNA: TGCAGCGTTGAGGACAGGGGTCCATCGGAGACCCAGTACTTC. Complete variable domain (other parts from reference TRBV29-1 and TRBJ2-5): SAVISQKPSRDICQRGTSLTIQCQVDSQVTMMFWYRQQPGQSLTLIATANQGSEATYESGFVIDKFPISRPNLTFSTLTVSNMSPEDSSIYLCSVEDRGPSETQYFGPGTRLLVL.

This clonotype has just a few counts. This chain links TRBV5-1 with TRBJ2-3; TRBD2 matches at 10 bases. Germline CDR1 is SGHRS and CDR2 is YFSETQ. This CDR3 has 17 residues. V trimming: 4 bases; J trimming: 4 bases; junction bases outside the gene matches: 12. The CDR3 here is CASSQATSGTGSDTQYF. CDR3 bases: TGCGCCAGCAGCCAAGCAACTAGCGGGACGGGGTCAGATACGCAGTATTTT.

The table lists this clonotype with a few counts. This chain uses TRBV6-1 with TRBJ2-7; 9 nucleotides align to TRBD2. Looked up from germline, CDR1 is MNHNS and CDR2 is SASEGT. Trimming cost V 5 bases and J 3 bases; bases outside gene matches: 17. This CDR3 contains 18 residues. For the CDR3, the DNA is TGTGCCAGCAGTCTTAGTACCGGGACTAGCAATGATGGCTACGAGCAGTACTTC. Its translation: CASSLSTGTSNDGYEQYF.

V and J are TRBV12-3 or TRBV12-4 and TRBJ2-3; 11 bases agree with TRBD2. The CDR3 totals 15 residues. Trimming removed 6 bases from V and 2 bases from J; junction bases left unmatched: 4. DNA of the CDR3: TGTGCCAGCAGGACGACTAGCGGGATCACAGATACGCAGTATTTT. It yields the protein CASRTTSGITDTQYF.

V gene TRBV30 combines with J gene TRBJ2-5; perhaps D is TRBD1 or TRBD2 (5 bases each). Per the germline V gene, CDR1 is GTSNPN and CDR2 is SVGIG (reference sequence). V was clipped by 5 bases and J by 7 bases, with 11 bases between them. The CDR3 covers 11 residues. In DNA, the CDR3 is TGTGCCTGGGGCAGGGACGGGACCCAGTACTTC. It encodes CAWGRDGTQYF.

This clonotype has a handful of counts. For the CDR3, the DNA is TGTGCCAGCAGTCAAGGACAAAACCCCACCCATGGCTACACCTTC. Its protein is CASSQGQNPTHGYTF. V and J are TRBV28 and TRBJ1-2, with D possibly TRBD1 on 5 matching bases. Germline loops: CDR1 MDHEN, CDR2 SYDVKM. Deletions cut 5 bases from V and 6 bases from J, with 19 bases between. CDR3 size: 15 residues.

This clonotype was observed a handful of times. The J gene is TRBJ2-7, the V gene TRBV18; perhaps TRBD2 as D (6 bases). There are 14 residues in the CDR3. With 3 bases removed from V and 0 bases from J, the gap between germline ends came to 9 bases. From germline, CDR1 is KGHSH and CDR2 LQKENI. The CDR3 coding sequence is TGTGCCAGCTCACCCCTAGCGCCCTCCTACGAGCAGTACTTC. Amino acids: CASSPLAPSYEQYF.

This clonotype was observed a few times. The chain combines TRBV18 with TRBJ2-7, with no clear D. Trimming removed 3 bases from V and 1 base from J, with 10 bases in between. In germline, CDR1 is KGHSH, CDR2 LQKENI. This CDR3 comprises 14 residues. CDR3 bases: TGTGCCAGCTCACCCTCGACAATATCCTACGAGCAGTACTTC. This sequence encodes CASSPSTISYEQYF.

The V gene is TRBV9, the J gene TRBJ2-3; 8 positions agree with TRBD2. Germline CDR1 reads SGDLS; CDR2 reads YYNGEE. Losses at the gene ends were 3 bases for V and 2 bases for J; bases not matched to a gene: 8. CDR3 length: 16 residues. The chain's CDR3 is CASSDTGTRLTDTQYF. The CDR3 DNA reads as TGTGCCAGCAGCGATACCGGGACTAGGCTCACAGATACGCAGTATTTT.

This clonotype was detected a few times. This rearrangement joins TRBV7-2 to TRBJ1-5; D is perhaps TRBD1 (6 bases). CDR1 and CDR2 from the germline V gene are SGHTA and FQGNSA. V was cut by 7 bases and J by 2 bases, with 12 bases left in between. The CDR3 has 14 amino acids. The DNA for the CDR3 is TGTGCCAGCACCCTGGACAGCCGCAATCAGCCCCAGCATTTT. It specifies CASTLDSRNQPQHF.

This clonotype was picked up a small number of times. This rearrangement joins TRBV7-2 to TRBJ1-1, with D maybe TRBD1 (5 bases). V lost 5 bases, J lost 0 bases, and 7 bases lay in between. The CDR3 loop spans 13 amino acids. Germline V gene sequence: CDR1 SGHTA, CDR2 FQGNSA. CDR3 sequence reads: CASSKTVNTEAFF. CDR3 DNA sequence: TGTGCCAGCAGCAAGACAGTGAACACTGAAGCTTTCTTT.

This clonotype was picked up a small number of times. This chain uses TRBV5-1 with TRBJ2-5; D is unresolved. The CDR3 is made up of 13 amino acids. Trimming removed 1 base from V and 5 bases from J, with 9 bases in between. Germline V gene data show CDR1 as SGHRS and CDR2 as YFSETQ. The CDR3 region is CASSLLRVETQYF. The CDR3 DNA reads as TGCGCCAGCAGCTTGTTAAGGGTGGAGACCCAGTACTTC.

This clonotype was picked up a small number of times. The gene calls are TRBV7-2 and TRBJ1-5; TRBD1 is a possible D gene (5 bases). Trimming cost V 1 base and J 0 bases, with 10 bases left between them. This CDR3 has 16 residues. In germline, CDR1 is SGHTA, CDR2 FQGNSA. In DNA, the CDR3 is TGTGCCAGCAGCTTAGTTGGGGGTGGTAGCAATCAGCCCCAGCATTTT. Translating gives CASSLVGGGSNQPQHF.